This T cell receptor beta chain was sequenced in a study of response to subunit inactivated influenza vaccine listed by TCRdb under 2018. A note on the overall study: To follow how T cells responded to a trivalent subunit inactivated influenza vaccine, the researchers relied on deep quantitative profiling of the T cell receptor repertoire.

In the case of this clonotype: Its specific antigen is unknown. Base qualities are not recorded, but no much larger clone differs from it by a single base.

Broad study findings and their caveats: The authors suggested that each seasonal influenza vaccination may recruit only a limited number of new T cells.

The receptor library was made with RT-PCR. TCRdb lists the instrument as Illumina HiSeq 2500. TCRdb trimmed public reads at Q25 via fastp, called clones via MiXCR and kept in-frame beta chains. One record per CDR3 amino acid sequence lists the most common genes and DNA. The sample profile shows around 500,000 distinct CDR3 sequences; roughly 9.8% of them were found once. Of the sample, roughly 12% is held by the ten largest clones. Interpreted using the paper, the time point label stands for: approximately 45 days after influenza vaccine administration. The CDR3 covers 14 residues, taking in both the cysteine and the phenylalanine. The kept DNA is CDR3 alone, 42 bases in frame from the first base. At the junction V is shortened by 1 base and J by 0 bases, with 6 bases in between. The germline V gene (reference sequence) specifies SEHNR as CDR1 and FQNEAQ as CDR2.

The V and J genes are TRBV7-9 and TRBJ1-1; no D gene is confidently identified. The sample consisted of PBMCs from blood, taken 45 days after vaccination. This TCR came from a man aged 45-65 years who received an inactivated influenza vaccine. Donor details come from another sample of the same person, matched by shared clones. The DNA is as follows: TGTGCCAGCAGCTTAGTCCCCATGAACACTGAAGCTTTCTTT. Its translation is CASSLVPMNTEAFF.